This T cell receptor (beta chain) was sequenced during a study of control samples from healthy donors and cancer patients. Sequencing used immunoSEQ multiplex PCR; TCRdb keeps in-frame clones, though not all of them. The sample comprises some 130,000 clones, about 95% of which are singletons, and approximately 4% rests with the top ten. Germline CDR1 reads SGHRS; CDR2 reads YFSETQ. Trimming cost V 5 bases and J 5 bases, with 7 bases left between them. This CDR3 comprises 11 residues. The material sequenced was blood. The TCR originated in a man aged 30-40 years in good health. The rearrangement joins TRBV5-1 to TRBJ2-5; D remains ambiguous. This CDR3 is CASRSKETQYF. In nucleotides, the CDR3 is TGCGCCAGCAGAAGTAAGGAGACCCAGTACTTC.